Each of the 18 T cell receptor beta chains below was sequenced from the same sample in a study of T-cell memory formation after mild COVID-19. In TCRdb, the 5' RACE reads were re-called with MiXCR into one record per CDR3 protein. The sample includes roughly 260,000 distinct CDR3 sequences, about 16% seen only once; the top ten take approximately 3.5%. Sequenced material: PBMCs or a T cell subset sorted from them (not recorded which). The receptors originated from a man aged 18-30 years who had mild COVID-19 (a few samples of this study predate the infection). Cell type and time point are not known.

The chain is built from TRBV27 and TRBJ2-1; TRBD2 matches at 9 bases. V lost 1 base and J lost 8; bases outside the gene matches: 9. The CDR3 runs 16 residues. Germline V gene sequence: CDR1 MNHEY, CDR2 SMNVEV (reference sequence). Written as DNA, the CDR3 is TGTGCCAGCAGTTTATACGGACTAGCGCGGGCGGATGAGCAGTTCTTC. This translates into CASSLYGLARADEQFF.

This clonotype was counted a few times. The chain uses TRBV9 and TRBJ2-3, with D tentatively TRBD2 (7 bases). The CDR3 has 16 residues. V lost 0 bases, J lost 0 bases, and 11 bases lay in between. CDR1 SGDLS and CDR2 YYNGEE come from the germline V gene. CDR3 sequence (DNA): TGTGCCAGCAGCGTAGTAGGGGGGGCGAGCACAGATACGCAGTATTTT. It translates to CASSVVGGASTDTQYF.

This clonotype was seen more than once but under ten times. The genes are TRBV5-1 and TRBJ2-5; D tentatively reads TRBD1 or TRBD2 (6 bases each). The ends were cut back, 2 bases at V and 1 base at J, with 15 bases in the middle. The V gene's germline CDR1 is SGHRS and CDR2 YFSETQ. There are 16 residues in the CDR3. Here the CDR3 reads CASSFGLSGAQETQYF. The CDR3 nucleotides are TGCGCCAGCAGCTTCGGCTTATCGGGGGCCCAAGAGACCCAGTACTTC.

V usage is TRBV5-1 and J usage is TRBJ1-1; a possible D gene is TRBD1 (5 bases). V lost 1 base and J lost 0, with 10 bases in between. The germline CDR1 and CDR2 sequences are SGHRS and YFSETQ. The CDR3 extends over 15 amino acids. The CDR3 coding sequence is TGCGCCAGCAGCTTGCAGGGAGGAGTGAACACTGAAGCTTTCTTT. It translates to CASSLQGGVNTEAFF.

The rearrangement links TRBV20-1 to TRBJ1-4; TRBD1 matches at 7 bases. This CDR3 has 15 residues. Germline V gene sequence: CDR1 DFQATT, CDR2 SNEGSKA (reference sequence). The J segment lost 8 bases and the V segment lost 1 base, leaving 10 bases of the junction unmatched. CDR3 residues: CSARGATGKGEKLFF. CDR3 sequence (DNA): TGCAGTGCTAGAGGTGCGACAGGGAAGGGAGAAAAACTGTTTTTT.

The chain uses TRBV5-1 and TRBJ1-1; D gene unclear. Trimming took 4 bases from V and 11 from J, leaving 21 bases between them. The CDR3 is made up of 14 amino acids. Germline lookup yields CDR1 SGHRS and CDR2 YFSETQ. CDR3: CASSPYIREKRAFF. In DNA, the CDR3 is TGCGCCAGCAGCCCGTATATTAGGGAGAAGAGGGCTTTCTTT.

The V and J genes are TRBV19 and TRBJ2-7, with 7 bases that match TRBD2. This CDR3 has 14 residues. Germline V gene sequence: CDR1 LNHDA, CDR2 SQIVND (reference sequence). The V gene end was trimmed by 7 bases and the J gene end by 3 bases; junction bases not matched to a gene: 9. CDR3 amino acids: CASTVSAGDYEQYF. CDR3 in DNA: TGTGCCAGTACCGTATCGGCGGGGGACTACGAGCAGTACTTC.

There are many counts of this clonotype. In DNA, the CDR3 is TGTGCCAGCAGTGAATGGGGCAGGACCTACGAGCAGTACTTC. Residues: CASSEWGRTYEQYF. The rearrangement uses TRBV25-1 and TRBJ2-7, with D tentatively TRBD1 (5 bases). CDR1 and CDR2 from the germline V gene are MGHDK and SYGVNS. The CDR3 sequence is 14 residues long. Trimming removed 1 base from V and 2 bases from J, with 9 bases in between.

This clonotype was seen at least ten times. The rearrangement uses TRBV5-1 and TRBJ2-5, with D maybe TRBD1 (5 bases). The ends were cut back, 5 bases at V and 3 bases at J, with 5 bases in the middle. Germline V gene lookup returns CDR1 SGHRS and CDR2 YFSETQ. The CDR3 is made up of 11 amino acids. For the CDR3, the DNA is TGCGCCAGCAGACAGGAAGAGACCCAGTACTTC. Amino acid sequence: CASRQEETQYF.

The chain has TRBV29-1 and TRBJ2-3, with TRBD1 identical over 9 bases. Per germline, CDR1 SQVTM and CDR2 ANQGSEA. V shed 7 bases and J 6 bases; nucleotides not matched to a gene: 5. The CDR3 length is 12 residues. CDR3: CSAKQGADTQYF. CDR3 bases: TGCAGCGCGAAACAGGGGGCCGATACGCAGTATTTT.

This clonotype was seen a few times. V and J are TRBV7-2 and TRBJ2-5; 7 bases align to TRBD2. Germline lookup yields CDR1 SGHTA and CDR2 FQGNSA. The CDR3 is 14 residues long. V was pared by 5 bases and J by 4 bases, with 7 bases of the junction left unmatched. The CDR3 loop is CASSLSGIRETQYF. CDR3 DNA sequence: TGTGCCAGCAGCCTGAGCGGGATAAGAGAGACCCAGTACTTC.

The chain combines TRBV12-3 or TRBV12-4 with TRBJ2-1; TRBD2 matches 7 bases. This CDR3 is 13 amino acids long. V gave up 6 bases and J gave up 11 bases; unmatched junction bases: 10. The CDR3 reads CASSQVERGQQFF. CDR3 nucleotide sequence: TGTGCCAGCAGCCAAGTCGAGCGGGGACAGCAGTTCTTC.

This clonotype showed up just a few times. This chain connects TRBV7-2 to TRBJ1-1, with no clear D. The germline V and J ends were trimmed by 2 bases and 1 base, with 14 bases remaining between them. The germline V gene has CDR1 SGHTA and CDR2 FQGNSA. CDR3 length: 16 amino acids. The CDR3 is CASSLFLSLGNTEAFF. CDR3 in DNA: TGTGCCAGCAGCTTATTCTTAAGTCTGGGGAACACTGAAGCTTTCTTT.

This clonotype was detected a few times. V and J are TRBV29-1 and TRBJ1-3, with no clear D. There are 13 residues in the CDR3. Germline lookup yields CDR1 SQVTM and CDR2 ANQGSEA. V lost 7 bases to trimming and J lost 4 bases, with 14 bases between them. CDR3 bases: TGCAGCGCCCTAAGGGATGAGGGAAACACCATATATTTT. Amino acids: CSALRDEGNTIYF.

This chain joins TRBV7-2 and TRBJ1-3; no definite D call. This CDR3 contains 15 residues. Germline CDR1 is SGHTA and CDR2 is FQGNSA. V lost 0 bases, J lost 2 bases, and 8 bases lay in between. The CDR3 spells CASSLAGVAGNTIYF. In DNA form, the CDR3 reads TGTGCCAGCAGCTTAGCTGGGGTGGCTGGAAACACCATATATTTT.

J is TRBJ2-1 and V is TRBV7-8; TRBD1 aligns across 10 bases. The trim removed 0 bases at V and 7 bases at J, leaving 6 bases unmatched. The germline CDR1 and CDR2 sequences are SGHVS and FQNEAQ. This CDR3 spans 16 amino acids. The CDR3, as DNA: TGTGCCAGCAGCTTAGCGTGGACAGGGGGTCTGAATGAGCAGTTCTTC. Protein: CASSLAWTGGLNEQFF.

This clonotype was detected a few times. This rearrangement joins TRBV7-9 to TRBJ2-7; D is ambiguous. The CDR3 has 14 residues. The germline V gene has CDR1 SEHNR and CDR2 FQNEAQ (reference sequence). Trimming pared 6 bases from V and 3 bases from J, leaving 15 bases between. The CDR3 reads CASRENSLSYEQYV. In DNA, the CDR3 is TGTGCCAGCAGGGAAAATTCCTTAAGCTACGAGCAGTACGTC.

CDR3 loop: CASSTGQISTNEKLFF. The CDR3 nucleotides are TGTGCCAGCAGCACGGGACAAATATCAACTAATGAAAAACTGTTTTTT. V gene TRBV7-9 combines with J gene TRBJ1-4, with a weak D call TRBD1 (6 bases). V dropped 5 bases and J dropped 0 bases, with 13 bases sitting between them. Germline V CDR1 and CDR2: SEHNR, FQNEAQ (reference sequence). The length of the CDR3 is 16 residues.